This record covers a single T cell receptor (beta chain). What it binds is not known. The record originates from a study of PD-L1 blockade in urothelial cancer. Whole-study findings and limits: Better survival was predicted by below-median pretreatment blood TCR clonality. Tumor-associated TCR clones expanded more in blood at 3 weeks in patients with durable benefit.

Assay used: immunoSEQ multiplex PCR; TCRdb lists only in-frame clones, some missing. This sample has 72,000 or so clones, with about 90% found just once. The germline V gene encodes CDR1 SEHNR and CDR2 FQNEAQ (reference sequence). The V end lost 3 bases, the J end lost 5 bases, and 8 bases lay between the germline ends. There are 12 residues in the CDR3. The time point was: pretreatment peripheral blood. V is TRBV7-9 and J is TRBJ2-7, with D perhaps TRBD1 (6 bases). The receptor's source is a man aged 60-69 years with urothelial cancer. This sample comprised PBMCs, obtained around atezolizumab (anti-PD-L1) treatment. In DNA, the CDR3 is TGTGCCAGCAGCTTCGACAGGCACGAGCAGTACTTC. Translating gives CASSFDRHEQYF.